This entry lists 22 T cell receptor beta chains sequenced from one sample in a study of blood T cell repertoires in COVID-19. Assay: immunoSEQ multiplex PCR; the TCRdb copy retains only in-frame clones and omits some. The sample carries just over 60,000 clones, less than 85% recorded once. The sequencing input was peripheral blood. These receptors all come from a man aged 60 to 69 with acute or convalescent COVID-19.

The V call is TRBV27, the J call TRBJ2-5, with 7 positions matching TRBD1. From germline, CDR1 is MNHEY and CDR2 SMNVEV (reference sequence). The junction had 6 bases not matched to a gene; V was cut back by 6 bases and J by 5 bases. The CDR3 runs 13 residues. The CDR3 sequence: CASSLDRAETQYF. The CDR3 DNA follows: TGTGCCAGCAGCCTCGACAGGGCGGAGACCCAGTACTTC.

The J gene is TRBJ2-3, the V gene TRBV6-1; 8 positions agree with TRBD2. The CDR3 covers 16 residues. V dropped 4 bases and J dropped 2; count of bases not matched to a gene: 8. CDR1 is MNHNS and CDR2 is SASEGT in the germline V gene. Here the CDR3 DNA reads TGTGCCAGCAGTGGCGAGGGCGGGAGGACCACAGATACGCAGTATTTT. It specifies CASSGEGGRTTDTQYF.

The gene calls are TRBV19 and TRBJ1-1; D ambiguous. CDR1 LNHDA and CDR2 SQIVND come from the germline V gene (reference sequence). V was shortened by 3 bases and J by 1 base, with 6 bases between the two germline ends. This CDR3 is 13 amino acids long. The CDR3 loop is CASSMYKNTEAFF. The CDR3 DNA reads as TGTGCCAGTAGTATGTATAAGAACACTGAAGCTTTCTTT.

This chain connects TRBV2 to TRBJ2-2, with 9 bases fitting TRBD1. V gave up 9 bases and J gave up 0 bases; unmatched junction bases: 5. Germline lookup yields CDR1 SNHLY and CDR2 FYNNEI. This CDR3 has 15 amino acids. The CDR3 bases are TGTGCCAGTATTACAGGGGGCGCGAACACCGGGGAGCTGTTTTTT. As protein: CASITGGANTGELFF.

The rearrangement uses TRBV2 and TRBJ1-5, with D unclear. Deletions cut 4 bases from V and 0 bases from J, with 10 bases between. CDR1 is SNHLY and CDR2 is FYNNEI in the germline V gene. This CDR3 is built from 15 residues. The CDR3 spells CASSGGSFSNQPQHF. CDR3 DNA sequence: TGTGCCAGCAGTGGAGGGAGTTTTAGCAATCAGCCCCAGCATTTT.

This chain links TRBV20-1 with TRBJ2-3, with 10 bases lining up with TRBD2. CDR3 size: 14 residues. Germline CDR1 DFQATT, CDR2 SNEGSKA (reference sequence). The V gene end was trimmed by 6 bases and the J gene end by 2 bases; junction bases not matched to a gene: 5. CDR3 sequence: CSASSGGNTDTQYF. In DNA, the CDR3 is TGCAGTGCAAGTAGCGGGGGGAACACAGATACGCAGTATTTT.

This clone came up a few times. The chain has TRBV6-5 and TRBJ1-5; D perhaps matches TRBD1 (5 bases). The CDR3 covers 14 residues. V lost 10 bases and J 2 bases, leaving 15 bases between the germline ends. CDR1 MNHEY and CDR2 SVGAGI come from the germline V gene. The CDR3 coding sequence is TGTGCCACCCGAGGCAGGGAGGGCAATCAGCCCCAGCATTTT. It yields the protein CATRGREGNQPQHF.

The chain couples TRBV6-1 to TRBJ2-7, with D maybe TRBD1 (5 bases). Per germline, CDR1 MNHNS and CDR2 SASEGT. V shed 3 bases and J shed 3 bases, with 18 bases lying between them. The CDR3 contains 16 residues. CDR3 nucleotides: TGTGCCAGCAGTGACGCAGCAGGGCCCCAGCGCTACGAGCAGTACTTC. Its protein product is CASSDAAGPQRYEQYF.

This clone was counted many times. The chain links TRBV5-1 to TRBJ2-7; possibly TRBD1 for D (6 bases). Germline V gene sequence: CDR1 SGHRS, CDR2 YFSETQ. Trimming shortened V by 4 bases and J by 2 bases, and 13 bases separated the two germline ends. The CDR3 has 14 amino acids. Written as DNA, the CDR3 is TGCGCCAGCAGCCCACAGGGTTTTGCCTACGAGCAGTACTTC. Protein sequence: CASSPQGFAYEQYF.

The chain uses TRBV11-2 and TRBJ2-7, with D unresolved. Germline V gives CDR1 SGHAT, CDR2 FQNNGV. The CDR3 covers 13 residues. V was shortened by 7 bases and J by 0 bases, with 10 bases between the two germline ends. The CDR3 DNA reads TGTGCCAGCACTCAGGATCGCTCCTACGAGCAGTACTTC. Translation gives CASTQDRSYEQYF.

The chain is built from TRBV7-9 and TRBJ2-1; possible D gene TRBD2, 5 bases. Per the germline V gene, CDR1 is SEHNR and CDR2 is FQNEAQ (reference sequence). The CDR3 is 13 residues long. V was shortened by 5 bases and J by 15 bases, with 20 bases between the two germline ends. CDR3 sequence (DNA): TGTGCCAGCAGCCTGAGTGGGAGTCCCAGGCTGTTCTTC. Translating gives CASSLSGSPRLFF. The whole variable domain, filled in from reference TRBV7-9 and TRBJ2-1, reads DTGVSQNPRHKITKRGQNVTFRCDPISEHNRLYWYRQTLGQGPEFLTYFQNEAQLEKSRLLSDRFSAERPKGSFSTLEIQRTEQGDSAMYLCASSLSGSPRLFFGPGTRLTVL.

The chain combines TRBV2 with TRBJ2-5, with TRBD1 as a possible D gene (8 bases). This CDR3 region has 15 residues. Germline V lookup: CDR1 SNHLY, CDR2 FYNNEI. V was trimmed by 5 bases and J by 3 bases, leaving 16 bases between them. The CDR3: CASSQPTGGEETQYF. CDR3 nucleotides: TGTGCCAGCAGTCAGCCCACAGGGGGGGAAGAGACCCAGTACTTC.

V and J are TRBV7-9 and TRBJ2-7; weak D call: TRBD1 (6 bases). Germline assignment: CDR1 SEHNR and CDR2 FQNEAQ (reference sequence). V was trimmed by 8 bases and J by 3 bases, leaving 14 bases between them. The CDR3 covers 13 residues. The CDR3 is CASRDGQFYEQYF. The CDR3 DNA is TGTGCCAGCCGAGACGGACAGTTCTACGAGCAGTACTTC.

The rearrangement joins TRBV11-2 to TRBJ1-1; TRBD1 might be the D (5 bases). The CDR3 has 14 residues. Germline CDR1 is SGHAT and CDR2 is FQNNGV. Trimming left V 1 base short and J 5 bases short, with 11 bases between. The CDR3 loop reads CASSLGPGKTEAFF. In DNA form, the CDR3 reads TGTGCCAGCAGCTTAGGTCCAGGGAAAACTGAAGCTTTCTTT.

The chain combines TRBV27 with TRBJ2-6; D uncertain. This CDR3 spans 17 amino acids. Deletions cut 0 bases from V and 0 bases from J, with 9 bases between. Germline CDR1 MNHEY, CDR2 SMNVEV (reference sequence). CDR3 region: CASSLSAGSSGANVLTF. The CDR3 bases are TGTGCCAGCAGTTTATCAGCAGGATCCTCTGGGGCCAACGTCCTGACTTTC.

V usage is TRBV27 and J usage is TRBJ1-3; D unclear. V dropped 4 bases and J dropped 0 bases, with 7 bases sitting between them. The length of the CDR3 is 14 residues. CDR1 MNHEY and CDR2 SMNVEV come from the germline V gene (reference sequence). CDR3 DNA: TGTGCCAGCAGTTCGAGGGTCTCTGGAAACACCATATATTTT. Its translation is CASSSRVSGNTIYF.

V and J are TRBV7-2 and TRBJ1-6, with D maybe TRBD1 (6 bases). The V gene lost 3 bases and the J gene lost 7 bases, with 10 bases spanning the gap. From germline, CDR1 is SGHTA and CDR2 FQGNSA. The CDR3 contains 14 residues. The CDR3 sequence is CASSFWTENSPLHF. Written as DNA, the CDR3 is TGTGCCAGCAGCTTTTGGACAGAAAATTCACCCCTCCACTTT.

V usage is TRBV7-2 and J usage is TRBJ2-1, with 11 positions matching TRBD1. The CDR3 extends over 15 amino acids. Losses at the gene ends were 5 bases for V and 3 bases for J; bases not matched to a gene: 3. Germline V gene data show CDR1 as SGHTA and CDR2 as FQGNSA. This chain's CDR3 is CASSPGTGGYNEQFF. The CDR3 nucleotides read TGTGCCAGCAGCCCCGGGACAGGGGGCTACAATGAGCAGTTCTTC.

The chain has TRBV4-2 and TRBJ1-5; D is undetermined. The ends were cut back, 4 bases at V and 0 bases at J, with 7 bases in the middle. CDR3 length: 14 amino acids. The V gene's germline CDR1 is LGHNA and CDR2 YNFKEQ. CDR3 sequence reads: CASSLRSSNQPQHF. CDR3 bases: TGTGCCAGCAGCCTCCGCAGTAGCAATCAGCCCCAGCATTTT.

This chain links TRBV2 with TRBJ2-1; 9 bases line up with TRBD2. Unmatched junction bases numbered 5, after V lost 2 bases and J lost 3 bases. The CDR3 loop spans 16 amino acids. The germline V gene encodes CDR1 SNHLY and CDR2 FYNNEI. CDR3 coding DNA: TGTGCCAGCAGTGAATACCCTAGCGGGAACTACAATGAGCAGTTCTTC. Amino acids: CASSEYPSGNYNEQFF.

The chain joins TRBV30 to TRBJ1-3, with TRBD1 identical over 8 bases. CDR1 is GTSNPN, CDR2 SVGIG, per germline (reference sequence). The V gene end was trimmed by 2 bases and the J gene end by 0 bases; junction bases not matched to a gene: 3. The CDR3 loop spans 15 amino acids. For the CDR3, the DNA is TGTGCCTGGAGTTGGGGGACAGGCTCTGGAAACACCATATATTTT. Translating gives CAWSWGTGSGNTIYF.

The chain's CDR3 is CASSITETPLYEQYF. The CDR3 nucleotides read TGTGCCAGCAGCATAACAGAGACCCCTCTGTACGAGCAGTACTTC. This sequence joins TRBV9 and TRBJ2-7; D gene uncertain. CDR1 SGDLS and CDR2 YYNGEE come from the germline V gene. CDR3 length: 15 amino acids. Trimming cost V 4 bases and J 4 bases, with 18 bases left between them.